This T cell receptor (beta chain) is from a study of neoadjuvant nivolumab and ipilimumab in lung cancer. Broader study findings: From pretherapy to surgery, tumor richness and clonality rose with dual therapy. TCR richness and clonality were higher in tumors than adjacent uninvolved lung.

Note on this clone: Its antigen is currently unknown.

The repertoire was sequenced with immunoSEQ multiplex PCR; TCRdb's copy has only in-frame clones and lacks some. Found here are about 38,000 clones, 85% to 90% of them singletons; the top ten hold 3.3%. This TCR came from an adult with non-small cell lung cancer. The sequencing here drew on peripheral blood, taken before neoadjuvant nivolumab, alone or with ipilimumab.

This chain's CDR3 is CASSDSNYGYTF. DNA of the CDR3: TGCGCCAGCAGTGACAGCAACTATGGCTACACCTTC. The chain is built from TRBV10-1 and TRBJ1-2; the D is unclear. V shed 3 bases and J shed 2 bases, with 4 bases lying between them. This CDR3 has 12 amino acids. From germline, CDR1 is WNHNN and CDR2 SYGVQD (reference sequence).